This is a list of T cell receptor beta chains from one sample in a study of cytomegalovirus exposure and HLA in healthy donors. This table comes from immunoSEQ multiplex PCR, and its TCRdb copy is limited to in-frame clones, with some not included. Here the sample spans 110,000 to 150,000 clones, 75% being singletons. The sequenced sample consisted of PBMCs. Receptor source: a man between 25 and 39 years old in good health and CMV-seronegative. Both conserved end residues are part of each CDR3. The order of the fields is CDR3 length, V gene, CDR3 protein.

cdr3_length: 14
v_call: TRBV5-6
cdr3_aa: CASSLGQGGTEAFF

cdr3_length: 16
v_call: TRBV4-1
cdr3_aa: CASSQGNSGSSDTQYF

cdr3_length: 13
v_call: TRBV28
cdr3_aa: CASSLTGYREAFF

cdr3_length: 16
v_call: TRBV28
cdr3_aa: CASRRTGGFIGDTIYF

cdr3_length: 16
v_call: TRBV28
cdr3_aa: CASSLFSGGAGETQYF

cdr3_length: 14
v_call: TRBV7-9
cdr3_aa: CASGQLVESYEQYF

cdr3_length: 11
v_call: TRBV29-1
cdr3_aa: CSASEAGGYTF

cdr3_length: 19
v_call: TRBV19
cdr3_aa: CASSPQPPGTGGAGDTQYF

cdr3_length: 11
v_call: TRBV28
cdr3_aa: CASSLRTEQYF

cdr3_length: 14
v_call: TRBV6-5
cdr3_aa: CASTTQGRGDTQYF

cdr3_length: 14
v_call: TRBV9
cdr3_aa: CASSNRDKNTEAFF

cdr3_length: 14
v_call: TRBV28
cdr3_aa: CASSLSRGRNSQYF

cdr3_length: 14
v_call: TRBV2
cdr3_aa: CASSLGAWGQPQHF

cdr3_length: 16
v_call: TRBV5-1
cdr3_aa: CASSPAPGGGRTEAFF

cdr3_length: 15
v_call: TRBV5-6
cdr3_aa: CASSLTASGGYEQFF

cdr3_length: 17
v_call: TRBV11-3
cdr3_aa: CASSTKTGRPGNQPQHF